This T cell receptor (beta chain) originates from a study of shared clonotypes between healthy human individuals. Profiled with immunoSEQ multiplex PCR; TCRdb holds only in-frame clones, not every one. The data contain fewer than 3 million clones, 85% to 95% of them singletons. Germline V CDR1 and CDR2: SGHNT, YENEEA. The CDR3 has 17 residues. Losses at the gene ends were 3 bases for V and 4 bases for J; bases not matched to a gene: 8. The chain couples TRBV11-3 to TRBJ2-1, with 11 bases lining up with TRBD2. The sequence was collected from a man between 18 and 29 years old in good health. Some clones in this sample may be carry-over from other donors' samples. Material for sequencing was naive CD4+ T cells from PBMCs. The subset denotes: CD45RA+ positively selected. In DNA, the CDR3 is TGTGCCAGCAGCTTCCTCCCCGGGACTAGCGGTTACAATGAGCAGTTCTTC. Its translation is CASSFLPGTSGYNEQFF.